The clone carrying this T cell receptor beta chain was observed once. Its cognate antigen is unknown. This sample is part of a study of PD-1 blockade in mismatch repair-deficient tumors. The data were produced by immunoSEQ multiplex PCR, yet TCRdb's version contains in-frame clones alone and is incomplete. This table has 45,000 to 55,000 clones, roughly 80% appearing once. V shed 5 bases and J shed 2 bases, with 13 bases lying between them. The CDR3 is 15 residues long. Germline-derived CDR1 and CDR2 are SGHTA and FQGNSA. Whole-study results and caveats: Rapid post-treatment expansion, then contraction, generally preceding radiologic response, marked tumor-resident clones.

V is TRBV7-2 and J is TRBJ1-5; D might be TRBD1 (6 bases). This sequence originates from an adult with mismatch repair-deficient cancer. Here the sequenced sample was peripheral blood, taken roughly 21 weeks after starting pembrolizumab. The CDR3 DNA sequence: TGTGCCAGCAGCCTAAGGGGGGGAGGCAATCAGCCCCAGCATTTT. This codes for CASSLRGGGNQPQHF.